These T cell receptor beta chains were read from a single sample in a study of early T cells in non-severe SARS-CoV-2 infection. One entry per CDR3 protein, called by TCRdb with MiXCR from the 5' RACE reads. The sample shows roughly 54,000 distinct CDR3 sequences, around 6% of them seen only once. Sequencing input: whole blood. These receptors all come from an adult who was a healthcare worker with PCR-confirmed SARS-CoV-2 infection or an uninfected control (not recorded which). Each CDR3 is given with its conserved first and last residue. Each record gives: J gene, V gene, clone size, D gene, CDR3 protein, CDR3 DNA. A D gene is named only where the DNA matches it firmly. Expanded clones are given a class, and other clones once, few, many or no size at all.

TRBJ2-7	TRBV14	many	.	CASSQDSGPPYEQYF	TGTGCCAGCAGCCAAGATAGCGGACCGCCCTACGAGCAGTACTTC
TRBJ2-7	TRBV28	many	.	CASSSPPYEQYF	TGTGCCAGCAGTTCCCCCCCCTACGAGCAGTACTTC
TRBJ2-2	TRBV7-2	few	TRBD2	CASSPRPGGNTGELFF	TGTGCCAGCAGCCCCCGCCCGGGGGGGAACACCGGGGAGCTGTTTTTT
TRBJ2-1	TRBV2	many	.	CASSESPNNEQFF	TGTGCCAGCAGTGAATCCCCAAACAATGAGCAGTTCTTC
TRBJ2-3	TRBV10-3	many	.	CAISDGTDTQYF	TGTGCCATCAGTGATGGAACAGATACGCAGTATTTT
TRBJ2-1	TRBV20-1	many	TRBD2	CSAPEGTSASNEQFF	TGCAGTGCTCCCGAGGGGACTAGCGCGTCCAATGAGCAGTTCTTC
TRBJ1-5	TRBV11-2	many	.	CASSLGVAENQPQHF	TGTGCCAGCAGCTTAGGGGTGGCAGAAAATCAGCCCCAGCATTTT
TRBJ1-5	TRBV30	many	.	CAWRDGQPNQPQHF	TGTGCCTGGAGGGACGGACAGCCCAATCAGCCCCAGCATTTT
TRBJ2-5	TRBV9	few	TRBD1	CASSMGQGMMETQYF	TGTGCCAGCAGTATGGGACAGGGGATGATGGAGACCCAGTACTTC
TRBJ2-7	TRBV13	few	.	CASSLWRDEQYF	TGTGCCAGCAGCTTATGGAGGGACGAGCAGTACTTC
TRBJ2-3	TRBV12-5	many	TRBD2	CASGPGLAGITDTQYF	TGTGCTAGTGGACCCGGACTAGCGGGGATCACAGATACGCAGTATTTT
TRBJ2-3	TRBV2	few	.	CASSERGVDTQYF	TGTGCCAGCAGTGAACGAGGGGTGGATACGCAGTATTTT
TRBJ1-2	TRBV10-3	few	TRBD1	CAIRAGQGNYGYTF	TGTGCCATCAGGGCGGGACAGGGGAACTATGGCTACACCTTC
TRBJ2-3	TRBV3-1	.	TRBD1	CASSSRDRMGDTQYF	TGTGCCAGCTCCTCCCGGGACAGGATGGGAGATACGCAGTATTTT
TRBJ2-1	TRBV4-2	few	.	CASSQLPYNEQFF	TGTGCCAGCAGCCAATTACCCTACAATGAGCAGTTCTTC
TRBJ1-3	TRBV4-1	many	.	CASSQVGVTGNTIYF	TGCGCCAGCAGCCAAGTTGGGGTAACTGGAAACACCATATATTTT
TRBJ2-6	TRBV6-5	many	.	CASSFQGFGTNVLTF	TGTGCCAGCAGTTTCCAGGGGTTTGGGACCAACGTCCTGACTTTC
TRBJ2-5	TRBV21-1	many	.	CASSKADSRGQETQYF	TGTGCCAGCAGCAAAGCTGACTCCCGGGGGCAAGAGACCCAGTACTTC
TRBJ1-2	TRBV27	many	TRBD1	CASSLWGQQGADYGYTF	TGTGCCAGCAGTTTATGGGGACAACAGGGGGCTGACTATGGCTACACCTTC
TRBJ2-3	TRBV14	.	.	CASSREGNGGDTQYF	TGTGCCAGCAGCCGAGAGGGGAACGGAGGGGACACGCAGTATTTT
TRBJ2-3	TRBV5-4	many	.	CASSFRRGGTDTQYF	TGTGCCAGCAGCTTTCGTCGGGGTGGGACAGATACGCAGTATTTT
TRBJ2-2	TRBV4-3	.	.	CVSSQALKTPRVTGELFF	TGCGTCAGCAGCCAAGCCCTTAAAACTCCTAGGGTGACCGGGGAGCTGTTTTTT
TRBJ2-5	TRBV12-3/TRBV12-4	.	.	CASSLEVQETQYF	TGTGCCAGCAGCTTGGAGGTCCAAGAGACCCAGTACTTC
TRBJ2-3	TRBV30	many	TRBD1	CAWSATGDFTDTQYF	TGTGCCTGGAGTGCCACAGGGGATTTCACAGATACGCAGTATTTT
TRBJ2-2	TRBV7-2	many	.	CASSPTRARNTGELFF	TGTGCCAGCAGCCCCACACGGGCGAGGAACACCGGGGAGCTGTTTTTT
TRBJ1-3	TRBV25-1	many	.	CASSEFGGLGNTIYF	TGTGCCAGCAGTGAATTCGGGGGCCTTGGAAACACCATATATTTT
TRBJ2-5	TRBV20-1	few	.	CSARVVGTVGTQYF	TGCAGTGCTAGAGTCGTTGGGACGGTAGGGACCCAGTACTTC
TRBJ2-1	TRBV6-2/TRBV6-3	many	.	CASSLGRGARVF	TGTGCCAGCAGTTTAGGCCGGGGGGCGCGGGTCTTC
TRBJ1-1	TRBV9	.	TRBD1	CASSGGQVMNTEAFF	TGTGCCAGCAGCGGGGGACAGGTAATGAACACTGAAGCTTTCTTT
TRBJ2-5	TRBV28	many	.	CASREGPGETQYF	TGTGCCAGCAGGGAGGGGCCAGGGGAGACCCAGTACTTC
TRBJ1-2	TRBV4-1	many	.	CASRGGGTYGYTF	TGCGCCAGCAGGGGAGGGGGAACCTATGGCTACACCTTC
TRBJ1-5	TRBV5-5	many	.	CASSRQGNQPQHF	TGTGCCAGCAGCCGCCAGGGGAATCAGCCCCAGCATTTT
TRBJ1-4	TRBV9	few	.	CASSVGAGDEKLFF	TGTGCCAGCAGCGTAGGTGCAGGGGATGAAAAACTGTTTTTT
TRBJ2-7	TRBV5-4	few	.	CASSLGVSSYEQYF	TGTGCCAGCAGTCTTGGTGTAAGCTCCTACGAGCAGTACTTC
TRBJ1-1	TRBV30	many	TRBD1	CAWSVPIRRDRGTEAFF	TGTGCCTGGAGTGTCCCAATCCGCCGGGACAGGGGCACTGAAGCTTTCTTT
TRBJ2-1	TRBV7-2	many	.	CASSLNPGRSGEQFF	TGTGCCAGCAGCCTTAACCCCGGTCGTTCCGGCGAGCAGTTCTTC
TRBJ2-7	TRBV10-3	.	TRBD1	CAIRPDQGADEQYF	TGTGCCATCAGACCGGACCAGGGGGCGGATGAGCAGTACTTC